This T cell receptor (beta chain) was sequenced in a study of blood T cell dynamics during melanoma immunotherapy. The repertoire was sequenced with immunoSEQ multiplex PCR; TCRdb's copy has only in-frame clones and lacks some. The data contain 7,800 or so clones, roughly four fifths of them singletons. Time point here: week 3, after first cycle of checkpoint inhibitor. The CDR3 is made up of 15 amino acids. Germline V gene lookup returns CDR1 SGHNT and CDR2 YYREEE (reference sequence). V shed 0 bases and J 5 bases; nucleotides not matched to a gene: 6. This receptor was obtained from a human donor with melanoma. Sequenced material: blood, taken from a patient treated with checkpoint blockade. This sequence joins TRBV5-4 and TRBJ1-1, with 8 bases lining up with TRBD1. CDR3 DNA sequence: TGTGCCAGCAGCTTGGGGCAGGGGGCCCGTACTGAAGCTTTCTTT. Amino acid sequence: CASSLGQGARTEAFF.